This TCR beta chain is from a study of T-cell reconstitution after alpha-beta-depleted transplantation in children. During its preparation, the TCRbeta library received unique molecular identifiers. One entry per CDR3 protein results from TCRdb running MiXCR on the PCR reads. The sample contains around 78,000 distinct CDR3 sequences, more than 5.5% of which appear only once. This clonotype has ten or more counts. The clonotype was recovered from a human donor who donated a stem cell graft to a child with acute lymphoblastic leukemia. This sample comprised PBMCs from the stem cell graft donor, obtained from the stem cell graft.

The CDR3 protein is CASSQDSGKNTEAFF. The CDR3 DNA is TGTGCCAGCTCACAAGACTCCGGGAAGAACACTGAAGCTTTCTTT. J is TRBJ1-1 and V is TRBV18; the D is unclear. Trimming took off 4 bases at V and 1 base at J, with 13 bases between the two ends. Germline V gives CDR1 KGHSH, CDR2 LQKENI. The CDR3 has 15 residues.